This T cell receptor beta chain emerged from a study of cytomegalovirus exposure and HLA in healthy donors. Whole-study context: Roughly 89 million unique TCR sequences came from HLA-typed donors in an early release.

This CDR3 has 13 amino acids. The V end lost 2 bases, the J end lost 4 bases, and 7 bases lay between the germline ends. Germline V gene lookup returns CDR1 SGHNT and CDR2 YYREEE (reference sequence). Primers included in the PCR were 60 Vbeta and 13 Jbeta primers. Sequenced by immunoSEQ multiplex PCR; TCRdb stores in-frame clones only, minus some. The sample carries fewer than 75,000 clones, approximately 80% recorded once. The rearrangement uses TRBV5-4 and TRBJ1-3, with D tentatively TRBD1 (5 bases). The specimen was PBMCs. This receptor was obtained from a man younger than 40 in good health and CMV-seronegative. The CDR3 loop reads CASSFQGGNTIYF. In nucleotides, the CDR3 is TGTGCCAGCAGCTTCCAGGGAGGAAACACCATATATTTT.